This entry describes one T cell receptor (beta chain). The data were obtained in a study of blood T cell repertoires in COVID-19. The protocol was immunoSEQ multiplex PCR, while the TCRdb copy is restricted to in-frame clones and leaves out a portion. Here the sample spans approximately 300,000 clones, 92% being singletons. After removal of 8 bases from V and 4 bases from J, the junction contained 12 bases not matched to a gene. In germline, CDR1 is SGHTA, CDR2 FQGNSA. The CDR3 is made up of 15 amino acids. Recovery meant two consecutive negative NP/OP PCR tests, professional clearance, or resolved symptoms.

The receptor's source is a woman aged 30 to 39 who had recovered from COVID-19. Sequences were obtained from PBMCs or T cells enriched from blood (not recorded which). The chain combines TRBV7-2 with TRBJ2-7, with 9 nucleotides matching TRBD2. CDR3 amino acids: CASGLSGLASYEQYF. The CDR3 DNA reads TGTGCCAGCGGCCTTTCGGGACTAGCCTCATACGAGCAGTACTTC.